Listed below are T cell receptor beta chains from one sample, sequenced in a study of vaccination effects on CD4 cells after COVID-19. These receptors have no identified antigens. Libraries were prepared by immunoSEQ multiplex PCR; TCRdb keeps only in-frame clonotypes and omits some of them. This repertoire shows 50,000 to 70,000 clones, under 80% found once; its top ten account for approximately 2.3%. The specimen was CD4+ T cells from PBMCs cultured without peptide, collected after COVID-19 vaccination. The receptors stem from a human donor who received a COVID-19 vaccine. Each CDR3 is given with its conserved first and last residue. D genes are given only for firm matches. Not all rows give a size; the values are once, few, many and, for expanded clones, a class.

size	V	J	D	CDR3	DNA
.	TRBV10-1	TRBJ1-2	TRBD1	CASRERGQGALYGYTF	TGCGCCAGCAGAGAGCGGGGCCAGGGGGCGCTCTATGGCTACACCTTC
.	TRBV30	TRBJ1-1	.	CAWMAAGPTEAFF	TGTGCCTGGATGGCGGCAGGCCCCACTGAAGCTTTCTTT
few	TRBV2	TRBJ1-3	TRBD1	CASKSGGLGNTIYF	TGTGCCAGCAAGTCAGGGGGCCTTGGAAACACCATATATTTT
.	TRBV5-1	TRBJ2-5	TRBD2	CASSSQGAGGGETQYF	TGCGCCAGCAGCTCCCAAGGAGCGGGGGGCGGGGAGACCCAGTACTTC
.	TRBV15	TRBJ1-3	.	CATSQTFSGNTIYF	TGTGCCACCAGCCAAACATTCTCTGGAAACACCATATATTTT
.	TRBV19	TRBJ2-5	.	CASSRGVETQYF	TGTGCCAGTAGTCGGGGAGTGGAGACCCAGTACTTC
.	TRBV6-5	TRBJ2-6	.	CASRRFSSGANVLTF	TGTGCCAGCAGACGGTTTAGCTCTGGGGCCAACGTCCTGACTTTC
.	TRBV7-8	TRBJ2-1	TRBD2	CASNPGGSGSNEQFF	TGTGCCAGCAACCCCGGCGGTAGCGGGAGCAATGAGCAGTTCTTC
.	TRBV15	TRBJ1-2	.	CATSDGRQYGYTF	TGTGCCACCAGCGATGGAAGACAGTATGGCTACACCTTC
.	TRBV2	TRBJ1-3	TRBD1	CASRADRGPGNTIYF	TGTGCCAGCAGGGCGGACAGGGGGCCGGGAAACACCATATATTTT
.	TRBV6-2/TRBV6-3	TRBJ1-3	.	CASSYGGSSSGNTIYF	TGTGCCAGCAGTTACGGGGGGAGCTCCTCTGGAAACACCATATATTTT
few	TRBV12-3/TRBV12-4	TRBJ1-1	.	CASSLTEVTEAFF	TGTGCCAGCAGTTTAACGGAGGTCACTGAAGCTTTCTTT
.	TRBV18	TRBJ2-3	.	CASSPGMSTDTQYF	TGTGCCAGCTCACCGGGAATGAGCACAGATACGCAGTATTTT
.	TRBV5-1	TRBJ1-4	TRBD1	CASRQGANEKLFF	TGCGCCAGTAGACAGGGAGCTAATGAAAAACTGTTTTTT
.	TRBV7-9	TRBJ1-1	.	CASSLIREGAFF	TGTGCCAGCAGCTTAATCAGGGAAGGAGCTTTCTTT
.	TRBV5-5	TRBJ2-2	.	CASSLVSLLRDTGELFF	TGTGCCAGCAGCTTGGTGTCGCTGTTGAGGGATACCGGGGAGCTGTTTTTT
.	TRBV29-1	TRBJ1-5	.	CSVELSGGQPQHF	TGCAGCGTTGAGCTTAGCGGTGGTCAGCCCCAGCATTTT
.	TRBV5-4	TRBJ1-4	.	CASSLSAATNEKLFF	TGTGCCAGCAGCTTATCGGCCGCAACTAATGAAAAACTGTTTTTT
.	TRBV24-1	TRBJ2-2	.	CATSEWRNTGELFF	TGTGCCACCAGTGAATGGCGGAACACCGGGGAGCTGTTTTTT
few	TRBV6-6	TRBJ1-5	.	CATRISNQPQHF	TGTGCCACCAGAATCAGCAATCAGCCCCAGCATTTT
.	TRBV5-8	TRBJ1-2	.	CASSLNRRTNYGYTF	TGTGCCAGCAGCTTGAATCGCCGAACAAACTATGGCTACACCTTC
once	TRBV28	TRBJ2-1	TRBD2	CASSPGGSYNEQFF	TGTGCCAGCAGCCCGGGAGGCTCCTACAATGAGCAGTTCTTC
.	TRBV3-1/TRBV3-2	TRBJ2-5	TRBD2	CASSQVISAGGRWETQYF	TGTGCCAGCAGCCAAGTTATTTCTGCGGGGGGCCGGTGGGAGACCCAGTACTTC
.	TRBV6-5	TRBJ2-1	.	CASSYSRQSGEQFF	TGTGCCAGCAGTTACTCGCGCCAAAGTGGGGAGCAGTTCTTC
once	TRBV18	TRBJ2-3	TRBD2	CASSFTSGSTDTQYF	TGTGCCAGCTCATTCACTAGCGGAAGCACAGATACGCAGTATTTT
.	TRBV7-3	TRBJ2-2	.	CASTEGGNGELFF	TGTGCCAGCACGGAGGGTGGAAACGGGGAGCTGTTTTTT
.	TRBV5-1	TRBJ1-5	.	CASRRDFNQPQHF	TGCGCCAGCAGGAGGGATTTCAATCAGCCCCAGCATTTT
few	TRBV27	TRBJ2-1	TRBD1	CASSLPGTGDEQFF	TGTGCCAGCAGTCTTCCCGGGACAGGGGATGAGCAGTTCTTC
.	TRBV3-1/TRBV3-2	TRBJ1-1	.	CASSHGQASPVF	TGTGCCAGCAGCCACGGGCAGGCCTCTCCCGTCTTT
.	TRBV7-2	TRBJ2-1	.	CASSLGLEDEQFF	TGTGCCAGCAGCTTAGGGTTAGAAGATGAGCAGTTCTTC
.	TRBV7-9	TRBJ1-4	.	CASSSGVNEKLFF	TGTGCCAGCAGTTCAGGGGTTAATGAAAAACTGTTTTTT
.	TRBV5-5	TRBJ2-5	TRBD2	CASSVSTSGGTQTQYF	TGTGCCAGCAGCGTGTCGACTAGCGGGGGTACCCAGACCCAGTACTTC
.	TRBV5-4	TRBJ1-2	.	CASRATGNYGYTF	TGTGCCAGCAGAGCTACAGGGAACTATGGCTACACCTTC
.	TRBV18	TRBJ2-3	TRBD2	CASGAFGTSGTDTQYF	TGTGCCAGTGGGGCCTTCGGGACTAGCGGCACAGATACGCAGTATTTT
.	TRBV5-1	TRBJ1-6	.	CASSLGQRDSPLHF	TGCGCCAGCAGCTTAGGGCAGCGAGATTCACCCCTCCACTTT
.	TRBV7-8	TRBJ2-5	TRBD2	CASSQGNSGGAGETQYF	TGTGCCAGCAGCCAGGGGAATAGCGGGGGGGCGGGTGAGACCCAGTACTTC
.	TRBV6-5	TRBJ1-2	.	CASSYKDIHGYTF	TGTGCCAGCAGTTACAAAGATATCCATGGCTACACCTTC
.	TRBV6-5	TRBJ1-5	.	CASHAYVTGDQPQHF	TGTGCCAGCCATGCCTACGTTACAGGCGATCAGCCCCAGCATTTT
.	TRBV10-3	TRBJ1-2	TRBD1	CAISVAGTGPLGYTF	TGTGCCATCAGTGTCGCCGGGACAGGTCCTCTTGGCTACACCTTC
.	TRBV4-2	TRBJ2-5	.	CASSQEMGRETQYF	TGTGCCAGCAGCCAAGAAATGGGCCGGGAGACCCAGTACTTC
.	TRBV30	TRBJ1-6	.	CAWSVRGRWEVRSPLHF	TGTGCCTGGAGTGTACGGGGACGGTGGGAAGTTCGGTCACCCCTCCACTTT